The rows below give T cell receptor beta chains drawn from one sample of a study of OX40 agonist ivuxolimab in advanced cancers. Some clones are missing from TCRdb's copy, which holds only in-frame ones; the method was immunoSEQ multiplex PCR. The sample has over 50,000 clones, about 82% seen once. The specimen was CD4+ or CD8+ T cells sorted from blood, collected in a trial of the OX40 agonist ivuxolimab. The receptors come from an adult with an advanced solid tumor such as melanoma, head and neck, liver or kidney cancer. CDR3s include the opening cysteine and the closing phenylalanine or tryptophan. A D gene is named only where the DNA matches it firmly. Clone size is not always given. Where it is, it says once, few, many or a class for expanded clones.

size: -; D: TRBD1; J: TRBJ1-4; V: TRBV28; DNA: TGTGCCAGCAGTACCCTGGACAGGCGGCGGACTAATGAAAAACTGTTTTTT; CDR3: CASSTLDRRRTNEKLFF
size: many; D: TRBD1; J: TRBJ1-1; V: TRBV7-9; DNA: TGTGCCAGCAGCTTGACAGGGGTAACTGAAGCTTTCTTT; CDR3: CASSLTGVTEAFF
size: -; D: TRBD2; J: TRBJ2-3; V: TRBV5-1; DNA: TGCGCCAGCAGCCCCAGAAGAACTAGCGGGGGGGGTAGGACAGATACGCAGTATTTT; CDR3: CASSPRRTSGGGRTDTQYF
size: -; D: -; J: TRBJ1-1; V: TRBV7-2; DNA: TGTGCCAGCAGCCAGGACAGGAACACTGAAGCTTTCTTT; CDR3: CASSQDRNTEAFF
size: few; D: -; J: TRBJ2-2; V: TRBV7-9; DNA: TGTGCCAGCAGCTTATTCGTAGGGGCGGGGAACACCGGGGAGCTGTTTTTT; CDR3: CASSLFVGAGNTGELFF
size: -; D: -; J: TRBJ2-3; V: TRBV18; DNA: TGTGCCAGCTCACGGTCGACACAAACCACAGATACGCAGTATTTT; CDR3: CASSRSTQTTDTQYF
size: -; D: TRBD1; J: TRBJ2-7; V: TRBV6-6; DNA: TGTGCCACAATTTCGACAGGGTCCTACGAGCAGTACTTC; CDR3: CATISTGSYEQYF
size: -; D: -; J: TRBJ1-2; V: TRBV28; DNA: TGTGCCAGCAGTGAAACAGTTACCTATGGCTACACCTTC; CDR3: CASSETVTYGYTF
size: once; D: -; J: TRBJ1-4; V: TRBV27; DNA: TGTGCCAGCAGTGTTGAGTTTAATGAAAAACTGTTTTTT; CDR3: CASSVEFNEKLFF
size: -; D: -; J: TRBJ1-3; V: TRBV28; DNA: TGTGCCAGCAGCCCAGGGGCGGACGGAAACACCATATATTTT; CDR3: CASSPGADGNTIYF
size: -; D: TRBD1; J: TRBJ2-7; V: TRBV7-9; DNA: TGTGCCAGCAGCCTTTCCGGGACAGGGGGAGGTAGCGAGCAGTACTTC; CDR3: CASSLSGTGGGSEQYF
size: -; D: -; J: TRBJ2-1; V: TRBV7-9; DNA: TGTGCCAGCAGCCCCATATATGAGCAGTTCTTC; CDR3: CASSPIYEQFF
size: -; D: TRBD2; J: TRBJ2-7; V: TRBV6-6; DNA: TGTGCCAGCAGTTACGAGGAGCGGGGTTACGAGCAGTACTTC; CDR3: CASSYEERGYEQYF
size: once; D: TRBD1; J: TRBJ2-5; V: TRBV5-6; DNA: TGTGCCAGCAGCTTGGTACAGGGGGCGGCCCAAGAGACCCAGTACTTC; CDR3: CASSLVQGAAQETQYF
size: few; D: -; J: TRBJ1-5; V: TRBV30; DNA: TGTGCCTGGAGTGGAGACTTCAATCAGCCCCAGCATTTT; CDR3: CAWSGDFNQPQHF
size: -; D: TRBD1; J: TRBJ2-1; V: TRBV19; DNA: TGTGCCAGTAGTATAGATCGGGGACAGGGGTTTAATGAGCAGTTCTTC; CDR3: CASSIDRGQGFNEQFF
size: -; D: TRBD2; J: TRBJ2-1; V: TRBV10-3; DNA: TGTGCCATCAGTGTAGGGACTAGCGGGGGCATCAATGAGCAGTTCTTC; CDR3: CAISVGTSGGINEQFF
size: -; D: TRBD2; J: TRBJ2-7; V: TRBV5-1; DNA: TGCGCCAGCAGCTTGGCCGCGACTAGCGCTTCCTACGAGCAGTACTTC; CDR3: CASSLAATSASYEQYF
size: once; D: -; J: TRBJ2-5; V: TRBV5-6; DNA: TGTGCCAGCAGCGGGCGCATCGGGGGCGGGGAGACCCAGTACTTC; CDR3: CASSGRIGGGETQYF
size: -; D: -; J: TRBJ1-5; V: TRBV28; DNA: TGTGCCAGCAGTCCACCTTACACCCTGAATCAGCCCCAGCATTTT; CDR3: CASSPPYTLNQPQHF
size: -; D: -; J: TRBJ2-1; V: TRBV2; DNA: TGTGCCAGCAGTGAAGCGCGGGACAATGAGCAGTTCTTC; CDR3: CASSEARDNEQFF
size: once; D: -; J: TRBJ2-7; V: TRBV11-1; DNA: TGTGCCAGCAGCACGCAGGGGTACGAGCAGTACTTC; CDR3: CASSTQGYEQYF
size: -; D: -; J: TRBJ1-2; V: TRBV7-2; DNA: TGTGCCAGCAGCCAAGGAGGACAGCGGAGCTATGGCTACACCTTC; CDR3: CASSQGGQRSYGYTF
size: few; D: -; J: TRBJ1-2; V: TRBV5-1; DNA: TGCGCCAGCAGCATCGGGGAGGGTAGATATGGCTACACCTTC; CDR3: CASSIGEGRYGYTF
size: -; D: TRBD2; J: TRBJ2-3; V: TRBV5-4; DNA: TGTGCCAGCAGCTTGGTCCTACTAGCGGGGGGGCTAAGAGATACGCAGTATTTT; CDR3: CASSLVLLAGGLRDTQYF
size: -; D: -; J: TRBJ2-5; V: TRBV7-9; DNA: TGTGCCAGCAGCCCCCGAACACTCGGGGAGACCCAGTACTTC; CDR3: CASSPRTLGETQYF
size: -; D: -; J: TRBJ2-5; V: TRBV30; DNA: TGTGCCTGGAGTGTGGGTCTTCAAGAGACCCAGTACTTC; CDR3: CAWSVGLQETQYF
size: -; D: TRBD1; J: TRBJ1-2; V: TRBV6-1; DNA: TGTGCCAGCAGCGGACAGGGAACTGGCTACACCTTC; CDR3: CASSGQGTGYTF